The present TCR beta chain was sequenced within a study of blood T cell repertoires in COVID-19. The germline V gene has CDR1 LNHDA and CDR2 SQIVND (reference sequence). This CDR3 contains 14 residues. Losses at the gene ends were 6 bases for V and 1 base for J; bases not matched to a gene: 6. Sequencing used immunoSEQ multiplex PCR; TCRdb keeps in-frame clones, though not all of them. The table includes some 100,000 clones, roughly nine tenths detected once. The receptor was isolated from a human donor with active COVID-19. The donor label of this sample is uncertain. V is TRBV19 and J is TRBJ2-7, with 7 bases aligning to TRBD1. Sequenced material: peripheral blood. The CDR3 loop is CASSPRTGSYEQYF. As DNA, the CDR3 is TGTGCCAGTAGCCCCCGGACAGGTTCCTACGAGCAGTACTTC.